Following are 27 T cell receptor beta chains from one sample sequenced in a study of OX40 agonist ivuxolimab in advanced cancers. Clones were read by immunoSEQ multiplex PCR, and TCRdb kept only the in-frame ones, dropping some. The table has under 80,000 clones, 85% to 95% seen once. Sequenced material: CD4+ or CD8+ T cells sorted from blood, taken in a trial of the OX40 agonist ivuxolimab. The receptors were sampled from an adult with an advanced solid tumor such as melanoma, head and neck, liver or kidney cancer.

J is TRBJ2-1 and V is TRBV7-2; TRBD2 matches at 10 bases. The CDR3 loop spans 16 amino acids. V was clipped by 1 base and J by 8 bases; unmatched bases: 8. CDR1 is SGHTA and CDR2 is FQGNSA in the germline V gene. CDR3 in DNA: TGTGCCAGCAGCTTAGACGGCTCTAGCGGGAGTTATGAGCAGTTCTTC. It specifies CASSLDGSSGSYEQFF.

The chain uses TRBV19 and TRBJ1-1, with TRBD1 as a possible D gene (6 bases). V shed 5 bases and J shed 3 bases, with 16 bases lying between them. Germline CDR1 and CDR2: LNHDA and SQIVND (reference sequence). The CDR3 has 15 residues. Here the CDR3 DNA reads TGTGCCAGTAGTCCTGGGGGAACAGGGTACACTGAAGCTTTCTTT. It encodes CASSPGGTGYTEAFF.

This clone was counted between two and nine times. The CDR3 reads CACARGNTEAFF. CDR3 nucleotide sequence: TGTGCCTGTGCTAGGGGGAACACTGAAGCTTTCTTT. This sequence joins TRBV30 and TRBJ1-1; D perhaps matches TRBD1 (5 bases). Trimming took 6 bases from V and 1 from J, leaving 9 bases between them. The V gene's germline CDR1 is GTSNPN and CDR2 SVGIG (reference sequence). CDR3 length: 12 amino acids.

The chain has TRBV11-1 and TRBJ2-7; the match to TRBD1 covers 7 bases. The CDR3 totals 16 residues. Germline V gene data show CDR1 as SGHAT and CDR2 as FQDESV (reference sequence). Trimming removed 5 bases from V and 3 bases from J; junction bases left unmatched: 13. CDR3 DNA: TGTGCCAGCAGCCCCAGACATGCGACAGGGTTCTACGAGCAGTACTTC. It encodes CASSPRHATGFYEQYF.

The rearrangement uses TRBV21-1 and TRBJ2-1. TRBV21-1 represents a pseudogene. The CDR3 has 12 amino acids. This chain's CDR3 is CASTKGENEQFF. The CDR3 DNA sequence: TGTGCCAGCACCAAGGGGGAGAATGAGCAGTTCTTC.

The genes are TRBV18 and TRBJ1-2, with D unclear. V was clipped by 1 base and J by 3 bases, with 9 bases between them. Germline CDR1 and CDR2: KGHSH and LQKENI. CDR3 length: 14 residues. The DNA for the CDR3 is TGTGCCAGCTCACCACTCGAGGATCACTATGGCTACACCTTC. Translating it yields CASSPLEDHYGYTF.

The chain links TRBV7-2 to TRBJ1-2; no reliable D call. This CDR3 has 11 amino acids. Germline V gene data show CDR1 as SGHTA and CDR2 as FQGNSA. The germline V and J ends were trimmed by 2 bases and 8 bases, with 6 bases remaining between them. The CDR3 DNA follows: TGTGCCAGCAGCTTAATGGCGGGCTACACCTTC. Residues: CASSLMAGYTF.

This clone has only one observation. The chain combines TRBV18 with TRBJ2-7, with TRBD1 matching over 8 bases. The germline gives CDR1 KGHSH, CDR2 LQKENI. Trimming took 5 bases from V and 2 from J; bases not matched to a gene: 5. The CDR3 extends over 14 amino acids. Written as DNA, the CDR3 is TGTGCCAGCTCAGGGGACAGGCAAACCTACGAGCAGTACTTC. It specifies CASSGDRQTYEQYF.

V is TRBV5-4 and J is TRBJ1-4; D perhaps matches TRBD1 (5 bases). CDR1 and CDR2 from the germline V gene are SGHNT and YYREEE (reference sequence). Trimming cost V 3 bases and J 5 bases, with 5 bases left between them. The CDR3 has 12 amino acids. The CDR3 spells CASSSGNEKLFF. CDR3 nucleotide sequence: TGTGCCAGCAGCTCAGGGAATGAAAAACTGTTTTTT.

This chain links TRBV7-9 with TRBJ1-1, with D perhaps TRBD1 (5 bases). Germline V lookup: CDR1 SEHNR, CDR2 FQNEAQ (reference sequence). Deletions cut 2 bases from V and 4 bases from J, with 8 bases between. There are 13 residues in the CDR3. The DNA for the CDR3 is TGTGCCAGCAGCTTATTCGGGGGCACTGAAGCTTTCTTT. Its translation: CASSLFGGTEAFF.

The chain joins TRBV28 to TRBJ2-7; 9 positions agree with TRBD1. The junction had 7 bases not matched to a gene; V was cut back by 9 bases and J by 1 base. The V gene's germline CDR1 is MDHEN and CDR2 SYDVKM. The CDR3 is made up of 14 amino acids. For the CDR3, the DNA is TGTGCCAGTACGCCGGGACAGGGTTCCTACGAGCAGTACTTC. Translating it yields CASTPGQGSYEQYF.

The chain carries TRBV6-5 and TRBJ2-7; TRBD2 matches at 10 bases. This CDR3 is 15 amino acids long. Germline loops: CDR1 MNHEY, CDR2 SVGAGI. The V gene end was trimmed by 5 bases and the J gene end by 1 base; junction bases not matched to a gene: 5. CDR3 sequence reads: CASSVLAGPSYEQYF. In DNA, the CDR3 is TGTGCCAGCAGTGTACTAGCGGGGCCTTCCTACGAGCAGTACTTC.

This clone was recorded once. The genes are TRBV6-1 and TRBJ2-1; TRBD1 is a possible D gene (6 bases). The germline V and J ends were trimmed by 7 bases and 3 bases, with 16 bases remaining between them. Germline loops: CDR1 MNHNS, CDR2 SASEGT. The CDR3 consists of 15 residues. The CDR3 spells CASKRQVGDYNEQFF. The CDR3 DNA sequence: TGTGCCAGCAAAAGACAGGTTGGGGACTACAATGAGCAGTTCTTC.

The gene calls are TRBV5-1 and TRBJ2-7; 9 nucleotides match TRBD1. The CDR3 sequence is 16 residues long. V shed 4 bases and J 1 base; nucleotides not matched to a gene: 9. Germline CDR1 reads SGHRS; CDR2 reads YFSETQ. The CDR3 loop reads CASSPLWDRDSYEQYF. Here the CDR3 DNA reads TGCGCCAGCAGCCCCCTCTGGGACAGGGATTCCTACGAGCAGTACTTC.

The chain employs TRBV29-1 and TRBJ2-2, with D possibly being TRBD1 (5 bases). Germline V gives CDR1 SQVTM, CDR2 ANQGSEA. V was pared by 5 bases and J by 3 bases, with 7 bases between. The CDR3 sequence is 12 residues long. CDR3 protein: CSVIGDTGELFF. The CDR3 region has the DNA TGCAGCGTTATAGGGGACACCGGGGAGCTGTTTTTT.

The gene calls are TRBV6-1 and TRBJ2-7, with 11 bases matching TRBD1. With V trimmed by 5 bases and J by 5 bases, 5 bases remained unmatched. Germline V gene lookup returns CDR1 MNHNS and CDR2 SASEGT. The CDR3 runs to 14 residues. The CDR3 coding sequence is TGTGCCAGCAGTAAGGGACAGGGGGTCGACGAGCAGTACTTC. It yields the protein CASSKGQGVDEQYF.

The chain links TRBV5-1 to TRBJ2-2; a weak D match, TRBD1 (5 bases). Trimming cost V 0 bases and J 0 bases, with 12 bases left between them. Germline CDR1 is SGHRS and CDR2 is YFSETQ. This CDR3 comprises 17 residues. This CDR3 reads CASSLVLAGPNTGELFF. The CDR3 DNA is TGCGCCAGCAGCTTGGTTTTGGCAGGGCCGAACACCGGGGAGCTGTTTTTT.

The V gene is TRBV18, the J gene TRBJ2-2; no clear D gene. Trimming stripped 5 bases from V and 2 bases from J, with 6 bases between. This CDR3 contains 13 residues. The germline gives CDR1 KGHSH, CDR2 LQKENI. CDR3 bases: TGTGCCAGCTCATCCAGAAACACCGGGGAGCTGTTTTTT. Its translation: CASSSRNTGELFF.

CDR3 in DNA: TGTGCCAGCTCTTTGGCAGGGCCGGCTGGGGCCAACGTCCTGACTTTC. Translation: CASSLAGPAGANVLTF. This chain joins TRBV18 and TRBJ2-6, with a possible D match to TRBD1 (5 bases). The CDR3 spans 16 residues. The germline gives CDR1 KGHSH, CDR2 LQKENI. V lost 6 bases and J 2 bases, leaving 14 bases between the germline ends.

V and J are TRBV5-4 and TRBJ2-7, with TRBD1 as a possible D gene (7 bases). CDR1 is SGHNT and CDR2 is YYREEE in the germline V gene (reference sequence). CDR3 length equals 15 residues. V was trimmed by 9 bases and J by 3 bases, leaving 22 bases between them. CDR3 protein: CATGGGGTAFYEQYF. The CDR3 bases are TGTGCCACCGGTGGCGGCGGGACAGCGTTCTACGAGCAGTACTTC.

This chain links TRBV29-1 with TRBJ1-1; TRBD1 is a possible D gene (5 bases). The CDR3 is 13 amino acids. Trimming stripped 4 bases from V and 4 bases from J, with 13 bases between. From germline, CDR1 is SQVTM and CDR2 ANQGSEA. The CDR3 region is CSVAEGRGTEAFF. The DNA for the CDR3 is TGCAGCGTTGCCGAGGGGCGCGGCACTGAAGCTTTCTTT.

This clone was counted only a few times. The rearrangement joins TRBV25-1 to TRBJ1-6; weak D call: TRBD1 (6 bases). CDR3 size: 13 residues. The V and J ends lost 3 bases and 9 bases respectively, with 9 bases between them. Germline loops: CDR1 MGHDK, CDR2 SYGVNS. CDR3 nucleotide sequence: TGTGCCAGCAGTGACAGGGGAGCTTCACCCCTCCACTTT. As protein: CASSDRGASPLHF.

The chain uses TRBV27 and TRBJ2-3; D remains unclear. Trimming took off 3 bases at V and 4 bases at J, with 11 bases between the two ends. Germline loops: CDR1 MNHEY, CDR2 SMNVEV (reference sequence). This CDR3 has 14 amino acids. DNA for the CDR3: TGTGCCAGCAGTTTTTCTCGTATCCCAGATACGCAGTATTTT. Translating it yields CASSFSRIPDTQYF.

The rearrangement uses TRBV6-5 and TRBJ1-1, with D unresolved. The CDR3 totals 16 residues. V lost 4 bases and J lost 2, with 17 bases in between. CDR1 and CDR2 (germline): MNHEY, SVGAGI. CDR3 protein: CASSSTSMGANTEAFF. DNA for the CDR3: TGTGCCAGCAGTTCCACTTCGATGGGAGCCAACACTGAAGCTTTCTTT.

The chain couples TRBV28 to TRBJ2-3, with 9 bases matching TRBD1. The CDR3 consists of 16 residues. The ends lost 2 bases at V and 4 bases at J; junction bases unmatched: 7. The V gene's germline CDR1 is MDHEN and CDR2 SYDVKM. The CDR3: CASSLGTGKRADTQYF. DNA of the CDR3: TGTGCCAGCAGTTTAGGGACAGGGAAACGGGCAGATACGCAGTATTTT.

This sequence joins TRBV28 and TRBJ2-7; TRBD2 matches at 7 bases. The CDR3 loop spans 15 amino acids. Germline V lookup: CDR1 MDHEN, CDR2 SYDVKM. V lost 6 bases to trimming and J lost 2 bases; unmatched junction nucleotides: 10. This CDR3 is CASSLTGGSAYEQYF. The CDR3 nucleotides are TGTGCCAGCAGCCTAACTGGCGGGAGCGCCTACGAGCAGTACTTC.

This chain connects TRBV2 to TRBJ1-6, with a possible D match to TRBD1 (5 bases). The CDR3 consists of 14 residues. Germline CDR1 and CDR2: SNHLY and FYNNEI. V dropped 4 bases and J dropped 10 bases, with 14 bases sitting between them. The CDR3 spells CASSAVQGNSPLHF. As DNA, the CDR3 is TGTGCCAGCAGTGCTGTCCAGGGTAACTCACCCCTCCACTTT. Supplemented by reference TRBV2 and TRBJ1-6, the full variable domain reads EPEVTQTPSHQVTQMGQEVILRCVPISNHLYFYWYRQILGQKVEFLVSFYNNEISEKSEIFDDQFSVERPDGSNFTLKIRSTKLEDSAMYFCASSAVQGNSPLHFGNGTRLTVT.